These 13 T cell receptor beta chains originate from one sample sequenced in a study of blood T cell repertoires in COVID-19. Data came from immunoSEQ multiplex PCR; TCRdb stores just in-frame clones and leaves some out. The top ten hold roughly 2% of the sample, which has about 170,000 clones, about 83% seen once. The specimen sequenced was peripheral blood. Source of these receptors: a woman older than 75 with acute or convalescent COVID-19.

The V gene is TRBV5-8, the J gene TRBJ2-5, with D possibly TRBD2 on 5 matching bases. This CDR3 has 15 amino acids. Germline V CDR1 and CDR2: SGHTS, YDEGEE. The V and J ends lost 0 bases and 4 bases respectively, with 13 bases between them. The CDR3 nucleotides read TGTGCCAGCAGCTTGGAGGTAGGAGGCCGAGAGACCCAGTACTTC. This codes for CASSLEVGGRETQYF.

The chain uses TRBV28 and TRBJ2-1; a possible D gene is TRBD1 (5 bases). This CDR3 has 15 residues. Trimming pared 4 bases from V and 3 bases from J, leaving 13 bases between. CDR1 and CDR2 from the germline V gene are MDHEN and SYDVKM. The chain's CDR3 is CASSSLKGLYNEQFF. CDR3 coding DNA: TGTGCCAGCAGTTCGCTGAAGGGGCTCTACAATGAGCAGTTCTTC.

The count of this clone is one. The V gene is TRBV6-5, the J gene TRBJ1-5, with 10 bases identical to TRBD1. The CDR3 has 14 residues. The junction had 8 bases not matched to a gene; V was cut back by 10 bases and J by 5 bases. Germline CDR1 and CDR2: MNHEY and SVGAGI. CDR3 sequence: CAIAGTGAHQPQHF. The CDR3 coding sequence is TGTGCCATCGCCGGGACAGGGGCGCATCAGCCCCAGCATTTT.

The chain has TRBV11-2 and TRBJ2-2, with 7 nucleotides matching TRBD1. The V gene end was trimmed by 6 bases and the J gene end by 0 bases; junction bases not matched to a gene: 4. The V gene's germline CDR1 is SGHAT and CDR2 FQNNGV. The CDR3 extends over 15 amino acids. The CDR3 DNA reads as TGTGCCAGCAGACCTGACAGGGCGAACACCGGGGAGCTGTTTTTT. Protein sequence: CASRPDRANTGELFF.

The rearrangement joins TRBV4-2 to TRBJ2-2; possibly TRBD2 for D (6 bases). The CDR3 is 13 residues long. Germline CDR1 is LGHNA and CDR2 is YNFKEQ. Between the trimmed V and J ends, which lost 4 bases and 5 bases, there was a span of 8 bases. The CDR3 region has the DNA TGTGCCAGCAGCCCAGGAGGGACCGGGGAGCTGTTTTTT. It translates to CASSPGGTGELFF.

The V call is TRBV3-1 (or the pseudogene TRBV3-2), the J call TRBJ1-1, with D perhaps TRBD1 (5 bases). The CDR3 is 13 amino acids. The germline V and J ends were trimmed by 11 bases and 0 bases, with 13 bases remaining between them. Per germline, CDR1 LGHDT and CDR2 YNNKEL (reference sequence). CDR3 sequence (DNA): TGTGCCGCCTCCTTGACAGTGAACACTGAAGCTTTCTTT. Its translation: CAASLTVNTEAFF.

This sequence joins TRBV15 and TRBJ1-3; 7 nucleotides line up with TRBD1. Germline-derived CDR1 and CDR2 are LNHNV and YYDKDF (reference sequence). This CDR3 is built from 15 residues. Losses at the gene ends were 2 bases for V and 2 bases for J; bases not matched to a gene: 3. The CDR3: CATSRTGTAGNTIYF. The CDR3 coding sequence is TGTGCCACCAGCAGAACCGGGACAGCTGGAAACACCATATATTTT.

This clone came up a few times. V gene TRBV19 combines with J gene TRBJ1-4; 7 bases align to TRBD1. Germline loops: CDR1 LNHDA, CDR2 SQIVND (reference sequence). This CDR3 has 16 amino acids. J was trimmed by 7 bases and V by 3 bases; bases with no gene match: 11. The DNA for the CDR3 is TGTGCCAGTAGTATCGGGGGACAGCTCCTCGGTGAAAAACTGTTTTTT. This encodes CASSIGGQLLGEKLFF.

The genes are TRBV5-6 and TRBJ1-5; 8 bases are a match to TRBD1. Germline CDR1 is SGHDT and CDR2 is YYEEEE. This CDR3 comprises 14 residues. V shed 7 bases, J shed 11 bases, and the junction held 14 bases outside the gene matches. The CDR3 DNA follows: TGTGCCAGCTCATTATGGCAGGGGGCCTCGGCCCAGCATTTT. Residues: CASSLWQGASAQHF.

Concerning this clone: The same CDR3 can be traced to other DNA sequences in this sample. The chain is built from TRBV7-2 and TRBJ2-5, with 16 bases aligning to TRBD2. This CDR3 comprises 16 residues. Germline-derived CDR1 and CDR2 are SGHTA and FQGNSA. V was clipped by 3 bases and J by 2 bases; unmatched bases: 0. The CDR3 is CASSLGLAGGQETQYF. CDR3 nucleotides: TGTGCCAGCAGCTTGGGACTAGCGGGGGGGCAAGAGACCCAGTACTTC.

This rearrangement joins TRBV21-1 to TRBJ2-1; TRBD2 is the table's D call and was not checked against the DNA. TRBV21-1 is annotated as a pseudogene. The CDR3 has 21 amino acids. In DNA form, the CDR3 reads TGTGCCAGCAGCAAAGAGAGGGTCAGGGGCCGGGGGACTAGCGGCTACAATGAGCAGTTCTTC. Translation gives CASSKERVRGRGTSGYNEQFF.

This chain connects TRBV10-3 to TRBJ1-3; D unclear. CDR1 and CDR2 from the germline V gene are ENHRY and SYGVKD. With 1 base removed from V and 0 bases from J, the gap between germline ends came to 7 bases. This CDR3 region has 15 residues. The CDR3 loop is CAISEYGGSGNTIYF. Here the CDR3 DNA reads TGTGCCATCAGTGAGTACGGTGGCTCTGGAAACACCATATATTTT.

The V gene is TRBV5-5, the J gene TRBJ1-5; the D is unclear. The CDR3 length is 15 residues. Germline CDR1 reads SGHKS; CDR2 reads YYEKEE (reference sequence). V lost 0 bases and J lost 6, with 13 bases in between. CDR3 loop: CASSLDWSVGQPQHF. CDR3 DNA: TGTGCCAGCAGCTTGGATTGGTCGGTTGGTCAGCCCCAGCATTTT.